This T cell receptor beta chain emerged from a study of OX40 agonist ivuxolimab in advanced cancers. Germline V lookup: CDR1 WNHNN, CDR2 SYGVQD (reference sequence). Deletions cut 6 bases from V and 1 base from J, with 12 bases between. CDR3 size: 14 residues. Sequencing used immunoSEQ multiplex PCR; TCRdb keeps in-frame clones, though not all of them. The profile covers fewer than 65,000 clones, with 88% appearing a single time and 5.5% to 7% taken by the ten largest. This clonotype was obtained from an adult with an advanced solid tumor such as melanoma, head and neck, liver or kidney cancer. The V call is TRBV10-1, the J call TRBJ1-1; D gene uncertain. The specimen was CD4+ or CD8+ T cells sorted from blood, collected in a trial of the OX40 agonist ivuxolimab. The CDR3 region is CASRETGRNTEAFF. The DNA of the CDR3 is TGCGCCAGCAGGGAGACGGGCAGGAACACTGAAGCTTTCTTT.